The following is a TCR beta chain sequence with its context. The CDR3 is made up of 13 amino acids. V gave up 6 bases and J gave up 7 bases; unmatched junction bases: 5. The germline V gene encodes CDR1 MNHEY and CDR2 SVGAGI. These data originate in a study of shared clonotypes between healthy human individuals. It was roughly 200 ng DNA, 31,000 or so T cell genomes, that sorted-subset replicate PCRs used. This table comes from immunoSEQ multiplex PCR, and its TCRdb copy is limited to in-frame clones, with some not included. The data hold 2 million to 3 million clones, with approximately 93% observed a single time.

The receptor's source is a young man in good health. Some clones in this sample may be carry-over from other donors' samples. Sequenced sample: naive CD4+ T cells from PBMCs. Subset specified: CD45RA+ positively selected. The chain is built from TRBV6-5 and TRBJ2-1; TRBD2 matches at 8 bases. CDR3 sequence: CASRPGTSNEQFF. CDR3 sequence (DNA): TGTGCCAGCAGACCCGGGACTAGTAATGAGCAGTTCTTC.